This T cell receptor (beta chain) was recovered during a study of blood T cells in healthy people across ages (dated by TCRdb to the mid-2010s). Study-level background: In model experiments, roughly one uniquely barcoded TCR beta cDNA molecule per two T cells was captured by template switching. The donors were divided into four age groups: young (average around 16 years), middle-aged (under 40), aged (about 61) and long-lived (about 90). Using deep sequencing normalized with unique cDNA molecular identifiers, the study measured how TCR beta repertoire diversity changes with age. Donors of different ages were randomly distributed across sequencing lanes to avoid experimental bias. Using the same blood draw, the study looked at two additional independent replicas of 1 million unique cDNA reads for two donors, one aged 18 to 30 and the other aged 80 or older. Study-wide conclusions, independent of this receptor: Since profiling was done on bulk unsorted PBMCs, naive and antigen-experienced compartments could not be conclusively compared. There was a strong correlation between observed TCR beta diversity and the percentage of naive T cells measured by flow cytometry. Donor CMV infection status was unknown, potentially confounding age-related changes in expanded clonotypes. Total diversity estimates from one million sequenced T cells were considered lower bounds and underestimates. As age increased, observed TCR beta diversity per million T cells dropped in a roughly linear way, and a significant reduction was already evident by age 40. Compared with the aged group, more naive CD4+ T cells, fewer expanded clones and increased TCR diversity were shown by the long-lived group, suggesting age selection.

The library came from 5' RACE. The second PCR ran for roughly 6 to 11 cycles and used a J-beta primer mix along with a sample-barcoded 5' primer. A template-switch 5' adaptor carrying 12 random nucleotides introduced a unique molecular identifier onto each TCR beta cDNA molecule. Each sample yielded at least 2.5 million CDR3-containing paired-end reads. First-strand cDNA was synthesized from all RNA with the Mint cDNA synthesis kit, primed by a TRBC-specific oligonucleotide. All cDNA was treated with uracil-DNA glycosylase and then went through a first 18-cycle PCR with the universal primers M1SS and BC2_uni_R. The authors processed their data as follows. For normalization, 1 million high-quality reads, each with a distinct molecular identifier, were randomly selected from each sample. Instead of being binned into consensus sequences, reads that shared molecular identifiers were thrown out. MiTCR, set to a Q25 quality threshold and the strictest error-elimination algorithm, was used for CDR3 identification, clonotype clustering and error correction. Lower-bound total TCR beta diversity was estimated with a nonparametric unseen species model using Euler transformation. TCRdb trimmed public reads at Q25 via fastp, called clones via MiXCR and kept in-frame beta chains. A single entry per CDR3 protein holds the most common genes and DNA from its merged rows. For this entry, the V and J calls and clone size follow TCRdb and not the study's own pipeline. Present in this sample are 1.8 million or so distinct CDR3 sequences, 30% to 40% of which were seen just once. The top ten clonotypes cover 23% of the sample.

There are 15 amino acids in the CDR3, from cysteine to phenylalanine inclusive. Only CDR3 DNA remains: 45 bases, in frame from the first base. The germline V gene (reference sequence) supplies CDR1 DFQATT and CDR2 SNEGSKA. V is clipped by 0 bases and J by 0 bases, and the sequence between their germline boundaries is 11 bases long. Donors were 35 to 40 systemically healthy Caucasian individuals from Russia aged roughly 6 to 95 years. About 9.6 milliliters of peripheral blood were collected from each donor into EDTA-treated Vacutainer tubes. Ficoll-Paque density-gradient centrifugation was used to isolate PBMCs, with at least 6 million obtained per sample. Total RNA, at least 6 micrograms per sample, was extracted from PBMCs with Trizol reagent. The percentages of naive CD45RAhigh/CD27high T cells were determined by flow cytometry on a PBMC aliquot from every donor. A remark on this clonotype: Which antigen it targets is not known. Per-base qualities were not stored, and no clone one base away is much larger.

Specimen: blood. The sequence links TRBV20-1 to TRBJ2-5; a confident D gene designation cannot be given. This TCR derives from a human donor in good health. The CDR3 region has the sequence CSAREVGRDQETQYF. In nucleotides, the sequence is TGCAGTGCTAGAGAGGTGGGAAGGGACCAAGAGACCCAGTACTTC.